This T cell receptor beta chain was recorded in a study of blood T cell repertoires in COVID-19. Assay used: immunoSEQ multiplex PCR; TCRdb lists only in-frame clones, some missing. In the table there are some 130,000 clones, around 80% of which are singletons. This CDR3 spans 13 amino acids. V was clipped by 9 bases and J by 2 bases; unmatched bases: 4. The germline gives CDR1 MDHEN, CDR2 SYDVKM. The receptor comes from a middle-aged man with acute COVID-19. The chain links TRBV28 to TRBJ2-7, with 10 nucleotides matching TRBD1. Sequenced input: PBMCs or T cells enriched from blood (not recorded which). CDR3 DNA sequence: TGTGCCAGTACGGGGACAGGGGCCTACGAGCAGTACTTC. Its protein product is CASTGTGAYEQYF.